This TCR beta chain was profiled in a study of cytomegalovirus exposure and HLA in healthy donors. Points from the study as a whole: TCR sequences were mostly rare, though some public TCRs occurred in many donors.

The PCR contained 60 Vbeta and 13 Jbeta primers. The assay was immunoSEQ multiplex PCR, and TCRdb's table has in-frame clones only and misses some. The data contain more than 100,000 clones, 82% of them singletons. Turning to this clone: Its antigen is not identified.

This CDR3 spans 19 amino acids. Germline trimming cut 2 bases from V and 2 bases from J; bases unmatched to any gene: 9. Germline V gene sequence: CDR1 MGHRA, CDR2 YSYEKL. Material for sequencing was PBMCs. This sequence joins TRBV4-1 and TRBJ2-1; 13 nucleotides agree with TRBD2. This clonotype was obtained from a woman aged 45-59 years in good health and CMV-seropositive. CDR3 in DNA: TGCGCCAGCAGCCAACATACGCGACTAGCGGGAGGCACCTACAATGAGCAGTTCTTC. Protein product: CASSQHTRLAGGTYNEQFF.